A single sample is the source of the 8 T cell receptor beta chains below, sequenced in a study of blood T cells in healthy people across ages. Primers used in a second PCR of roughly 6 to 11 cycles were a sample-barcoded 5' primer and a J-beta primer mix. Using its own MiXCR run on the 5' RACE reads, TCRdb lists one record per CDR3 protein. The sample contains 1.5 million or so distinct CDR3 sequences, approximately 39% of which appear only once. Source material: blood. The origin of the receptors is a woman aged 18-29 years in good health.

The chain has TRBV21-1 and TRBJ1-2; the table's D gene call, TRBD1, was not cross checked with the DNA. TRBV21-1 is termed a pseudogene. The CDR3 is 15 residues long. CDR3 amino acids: CASSVWTGGARGYTF. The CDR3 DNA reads TGTGCCAGCAGCGTATGGACAGGGGGCGCGAGGGGCTACACCTTC.

CDR3: CASSQDPGLAGGPSYEQFF. The DNA for the CDR3 is TGTGCCAGCAGCCAAGACCCGGGACTAGCGGGAGGGCCTTCCTATGAGCAGTTCTTC. This chain links TRBV3-1 with TRBJ2-1; 16 bases agree with TRBD2. Germline lookup yields CDR1 LGHDT and CDR2 YNNKEL (reference sequence). V shed 0 bases and J 8 bases; nucleotides not matched to a gene: 10. The CDR3 loop spans 19 amino acids.

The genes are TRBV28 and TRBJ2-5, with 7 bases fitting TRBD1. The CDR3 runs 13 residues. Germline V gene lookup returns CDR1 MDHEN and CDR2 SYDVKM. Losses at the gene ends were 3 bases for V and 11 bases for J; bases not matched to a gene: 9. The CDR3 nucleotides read TGTGCCAGCAGTTTGGGGACAGCACGTGGGCAGTACTTC. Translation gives CASSLGTARGQYF.

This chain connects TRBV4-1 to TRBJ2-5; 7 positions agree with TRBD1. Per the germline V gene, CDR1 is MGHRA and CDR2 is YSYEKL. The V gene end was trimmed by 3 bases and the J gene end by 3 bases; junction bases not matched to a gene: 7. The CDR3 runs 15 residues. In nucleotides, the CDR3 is TGCGCCAGCAGCCATTTCCTAGGGGGCAAAGAGACCCAGTACTTC. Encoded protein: CASSHFLGGKETQYF.

The DNA for the CDR3 is TGTGCCAGCAGCTCTCCGGGACAGGCGAACAATGAGCAGTTCTTC. It codes for CASSSPGQANNEQFF. This chain connects TRBV7-8 to TRBJ2-1; 8 bases line up with TRBD1. V was clipped by 4 bases and J by 5 bases; unmatched bases: 7. Germline V lookup: CDR1 SGHVS, CDR2 FQNEAQ. This CDR3 has 15 residues.

This CDR3 reads CASSQGGVAGLNEQFF. In DNA, the CDR3 is TGCGCCAGCAGCCAAGGGGGTGTAGCGGGGTTAAATGAGCAGTTCTTC. The chain recombines TRBV4-3 with TRBJ2-1; the match to TRBD2 covers 8 bases. The CDR3 runs 16 residues. V was clipped by 1 base and J by 7 bases; unmatched bases: 9. Germline V gene lookup returns CDR1 LGHNA and CDR2 YSLEER.

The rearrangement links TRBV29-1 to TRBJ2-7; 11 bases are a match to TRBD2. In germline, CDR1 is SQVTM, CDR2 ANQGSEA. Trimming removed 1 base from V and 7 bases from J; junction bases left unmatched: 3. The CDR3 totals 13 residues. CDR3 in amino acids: CSVEARLAGEQYF. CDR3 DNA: TGCAGCGTTGAAGCCCGACTAGCGGGGGAGCAGTACTTC.

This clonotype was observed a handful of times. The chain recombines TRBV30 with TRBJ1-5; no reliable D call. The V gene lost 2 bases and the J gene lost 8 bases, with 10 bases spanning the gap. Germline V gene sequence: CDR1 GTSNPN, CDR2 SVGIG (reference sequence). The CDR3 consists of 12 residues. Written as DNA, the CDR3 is TGTGCCTGGAGTAGATCTATTGAGCCCCAGCATTTT. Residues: CAWSRSIEPQHF.